Given below is one T cell receptor (beta chain) in context. Germline lookup yields CDR1 GTSNPN and CDR2 SVGIG (reference sequence). This CDR3 has 13 amino acids. V gave up 5 bases and J gave up 0 bases, with 8 bases separating them. Cohorts were assigned according to the clinical history that participants reported. Symptom resolution, clearance, or two negative PCRs marked donors in Cohort 3 as recovered. As originally analysed: How many nucleated cells were present was estimated from reference gene primer amplification. Method: immunoSEQ multiplex PCR; TCRdb's copy keeps in-frame clones and lacks some. V and J calls and clone size are as listed in that table; D and trimming were resolved from the DNA. The repertoire holds 450,000 to 600,000 clones, with about nine tenths as singletons. The source of the sample is a study of blood T cell repertoires in COVID-19. Whole-study context: Sample material is recorded as cDNA or gDNA derived from T cells, B-cell-depleted T cells, or PBMCs.

V gene TRBV30 combines with J gene TRBJ1-3; no firm D call. The sample was PBMCs or T cells enriched from blood (not recorded which). The TCR originated in a woman between 18 and 29 years old who had recovered from COVID-19. The CDR3 sequence is CAWAGNSGNTIYF. In DNA form, the CDR3 reads TGTGCCTGGGCGGGGAACTCTGGAAACACCATATATTTT.